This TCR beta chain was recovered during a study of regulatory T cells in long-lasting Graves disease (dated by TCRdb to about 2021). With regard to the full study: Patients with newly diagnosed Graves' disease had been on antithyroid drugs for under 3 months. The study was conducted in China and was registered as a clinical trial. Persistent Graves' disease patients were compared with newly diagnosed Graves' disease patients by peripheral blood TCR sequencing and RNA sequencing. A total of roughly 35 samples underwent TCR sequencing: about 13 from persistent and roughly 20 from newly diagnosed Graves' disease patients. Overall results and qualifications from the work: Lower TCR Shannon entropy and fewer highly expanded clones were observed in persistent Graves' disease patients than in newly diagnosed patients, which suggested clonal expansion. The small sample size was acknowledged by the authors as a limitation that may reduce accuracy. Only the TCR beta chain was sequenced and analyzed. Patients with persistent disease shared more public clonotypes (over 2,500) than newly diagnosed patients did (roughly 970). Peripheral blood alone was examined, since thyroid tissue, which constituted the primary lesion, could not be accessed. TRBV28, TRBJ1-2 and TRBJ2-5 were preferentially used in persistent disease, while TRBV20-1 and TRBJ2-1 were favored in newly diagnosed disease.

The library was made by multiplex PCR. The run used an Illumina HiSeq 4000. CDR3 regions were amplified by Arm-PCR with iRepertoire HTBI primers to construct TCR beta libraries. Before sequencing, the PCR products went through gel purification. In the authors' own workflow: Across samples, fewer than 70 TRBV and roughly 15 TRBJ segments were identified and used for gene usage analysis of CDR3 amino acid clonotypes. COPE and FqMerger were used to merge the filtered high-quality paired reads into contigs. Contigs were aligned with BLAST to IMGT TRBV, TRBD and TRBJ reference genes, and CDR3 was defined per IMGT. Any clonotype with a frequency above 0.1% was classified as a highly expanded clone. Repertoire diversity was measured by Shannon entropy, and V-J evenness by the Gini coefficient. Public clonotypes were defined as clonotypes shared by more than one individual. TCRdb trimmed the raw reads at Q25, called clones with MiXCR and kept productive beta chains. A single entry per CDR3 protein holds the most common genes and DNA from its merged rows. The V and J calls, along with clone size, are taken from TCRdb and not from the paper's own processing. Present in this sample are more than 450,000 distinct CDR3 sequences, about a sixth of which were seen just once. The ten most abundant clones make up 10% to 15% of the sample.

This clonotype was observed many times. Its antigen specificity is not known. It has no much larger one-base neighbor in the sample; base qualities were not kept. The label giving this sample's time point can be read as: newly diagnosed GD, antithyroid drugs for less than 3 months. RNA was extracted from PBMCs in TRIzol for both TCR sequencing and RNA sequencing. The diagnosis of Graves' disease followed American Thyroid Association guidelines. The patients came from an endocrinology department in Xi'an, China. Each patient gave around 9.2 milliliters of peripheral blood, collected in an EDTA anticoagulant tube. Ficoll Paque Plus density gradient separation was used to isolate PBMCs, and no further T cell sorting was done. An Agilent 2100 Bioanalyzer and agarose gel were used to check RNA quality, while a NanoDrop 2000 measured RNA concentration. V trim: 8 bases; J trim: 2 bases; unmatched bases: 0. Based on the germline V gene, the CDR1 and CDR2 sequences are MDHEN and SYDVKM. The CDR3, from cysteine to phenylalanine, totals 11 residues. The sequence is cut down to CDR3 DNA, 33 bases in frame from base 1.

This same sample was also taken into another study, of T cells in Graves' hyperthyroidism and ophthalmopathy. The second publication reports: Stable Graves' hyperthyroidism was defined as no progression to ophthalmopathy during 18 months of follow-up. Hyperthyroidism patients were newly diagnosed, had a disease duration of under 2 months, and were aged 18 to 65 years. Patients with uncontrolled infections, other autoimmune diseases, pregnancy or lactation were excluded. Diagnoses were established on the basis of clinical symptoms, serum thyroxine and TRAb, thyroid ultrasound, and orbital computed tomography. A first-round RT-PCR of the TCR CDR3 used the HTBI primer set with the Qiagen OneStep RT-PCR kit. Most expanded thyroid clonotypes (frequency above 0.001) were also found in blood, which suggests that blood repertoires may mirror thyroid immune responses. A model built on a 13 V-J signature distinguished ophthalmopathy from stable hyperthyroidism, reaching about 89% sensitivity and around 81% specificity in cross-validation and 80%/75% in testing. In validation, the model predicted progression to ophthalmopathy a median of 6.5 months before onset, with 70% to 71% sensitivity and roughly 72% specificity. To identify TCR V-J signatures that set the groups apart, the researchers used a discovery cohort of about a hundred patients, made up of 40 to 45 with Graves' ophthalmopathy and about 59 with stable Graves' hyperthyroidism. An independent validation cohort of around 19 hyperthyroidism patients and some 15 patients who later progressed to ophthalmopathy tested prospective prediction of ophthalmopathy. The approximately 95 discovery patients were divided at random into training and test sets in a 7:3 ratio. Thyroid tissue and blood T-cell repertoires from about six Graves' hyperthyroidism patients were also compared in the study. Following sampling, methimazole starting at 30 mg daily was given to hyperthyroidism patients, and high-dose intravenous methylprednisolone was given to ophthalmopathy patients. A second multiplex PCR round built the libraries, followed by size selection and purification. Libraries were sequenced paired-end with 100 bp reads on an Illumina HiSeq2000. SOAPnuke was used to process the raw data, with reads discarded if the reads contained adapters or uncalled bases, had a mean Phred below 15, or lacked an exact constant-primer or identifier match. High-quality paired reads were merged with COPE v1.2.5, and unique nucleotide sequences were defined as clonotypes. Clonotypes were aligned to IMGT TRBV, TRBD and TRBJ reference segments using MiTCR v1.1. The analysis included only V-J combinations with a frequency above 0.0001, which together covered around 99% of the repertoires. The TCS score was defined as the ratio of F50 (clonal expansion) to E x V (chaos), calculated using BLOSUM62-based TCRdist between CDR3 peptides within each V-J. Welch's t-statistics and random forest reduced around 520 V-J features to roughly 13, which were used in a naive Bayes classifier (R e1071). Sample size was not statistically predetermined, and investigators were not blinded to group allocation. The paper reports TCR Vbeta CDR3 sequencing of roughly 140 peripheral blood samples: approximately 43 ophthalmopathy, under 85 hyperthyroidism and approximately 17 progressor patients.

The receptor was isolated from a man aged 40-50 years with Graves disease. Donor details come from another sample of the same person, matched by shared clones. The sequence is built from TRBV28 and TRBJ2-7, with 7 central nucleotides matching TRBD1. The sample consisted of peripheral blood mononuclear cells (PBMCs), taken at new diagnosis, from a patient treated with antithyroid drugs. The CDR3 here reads CASQGAYEQYF. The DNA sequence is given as TGTGCCAGCCAGGGGGCCTACGAGCAGTACTTC. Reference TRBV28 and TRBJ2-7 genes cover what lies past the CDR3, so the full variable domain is DVKVTQSSRYLVKRTGEKVFLECVQDMDHENMFWYRQDPGLGLRLIYFSYDVKMKEKGDIPEGYSVSREKKERFSLILESASTNQTSMYLCASQGAYEQYFGPGTRLTVT.